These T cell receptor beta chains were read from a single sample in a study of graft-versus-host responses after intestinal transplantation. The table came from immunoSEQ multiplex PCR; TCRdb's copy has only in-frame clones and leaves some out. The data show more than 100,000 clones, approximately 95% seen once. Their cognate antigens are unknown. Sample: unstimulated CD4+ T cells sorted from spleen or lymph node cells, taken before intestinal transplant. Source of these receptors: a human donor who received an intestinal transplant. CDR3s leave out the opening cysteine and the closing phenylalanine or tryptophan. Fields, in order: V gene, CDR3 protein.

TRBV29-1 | SVPLEYIGNEQF
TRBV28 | ASSSREYQETQY
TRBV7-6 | ASSLRQGASSGNTIY
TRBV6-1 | ASSLGGSVVNEQF
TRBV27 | ASSLRSSTDTQY
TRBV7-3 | ASSPRGGQSTEAF
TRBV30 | ACRSLTGANVLT
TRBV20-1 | SASAGGYT
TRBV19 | ASSITGSGNQPQH
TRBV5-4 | ASSPAGKRETQY
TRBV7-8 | ASSRDRAGFEYT
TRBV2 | ASSTKWGTTEEKLF
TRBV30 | AWSVPRRGRLPV
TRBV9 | ASSVGTGRDVDTQY
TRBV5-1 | ASSFLAGYLSSYEQY
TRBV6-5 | ASHRDGRSYNEQF
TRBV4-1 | ASSRKSGETYEQY
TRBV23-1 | ASSQSQGTNTGELF
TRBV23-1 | ASSRGDTQY
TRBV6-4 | ASRLDSFTGELF
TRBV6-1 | ASRRGQGMIYEQY
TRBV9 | ASSGDPNTEAF
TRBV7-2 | ASSLGPLYEQY
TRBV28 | ASSSGGKAGTEAF
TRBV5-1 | ASSLVVAGDYGYT
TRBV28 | ASRKGALTSWYEQY
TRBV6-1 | AGRGTDTQY
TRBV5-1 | ASSLVVGTSVTQY
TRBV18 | ASSPLMTGLNEKLF
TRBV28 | ASSLWFGTGGSQPQH
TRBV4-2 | ASSQGSSGRNQETQY
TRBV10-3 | AITDGVTGANVLT
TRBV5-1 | ASSLGGAGAVETQY
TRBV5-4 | ASSPGTGRYYGYT
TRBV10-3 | AIRETGGRYNEQF
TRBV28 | ASSSGREETQY
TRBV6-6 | ASSSGGVSSYEQY
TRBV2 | ASSAGDSSYNEQF
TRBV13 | ASSLRAGPLYNEQF
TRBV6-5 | ASSYSMRVSTDTQY
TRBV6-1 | ASGTSGRSDEQF
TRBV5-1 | ASSPSDGLGEQF
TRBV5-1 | ASSQTGTYEQY
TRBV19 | ASSRAQGRNQPQH
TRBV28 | ASSSFRTDAFYEQY